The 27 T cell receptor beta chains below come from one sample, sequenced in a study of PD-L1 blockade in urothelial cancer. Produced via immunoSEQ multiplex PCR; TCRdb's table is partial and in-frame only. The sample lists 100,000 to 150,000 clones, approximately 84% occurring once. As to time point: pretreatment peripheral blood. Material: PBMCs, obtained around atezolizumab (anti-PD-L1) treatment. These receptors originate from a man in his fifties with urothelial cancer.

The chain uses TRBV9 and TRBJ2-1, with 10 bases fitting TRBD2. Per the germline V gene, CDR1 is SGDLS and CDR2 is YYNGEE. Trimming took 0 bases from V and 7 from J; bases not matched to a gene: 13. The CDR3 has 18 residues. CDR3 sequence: CASSVGVIAGGGGNEQFF. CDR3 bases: TGTGCCAGCAGCGTAGGGGTAATAGCGGGAGGCGGGGGGAATGAGCAGTTCTTC. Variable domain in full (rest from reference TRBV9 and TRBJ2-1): DSGVTQTPKHLITATGQRVTLRCSPRSGDLSVYWYQQSLDQGLQFLIQYYNGEERAKGNILERFSAQQFPDLHSELNLSSLELGDSALYFCASSVGVIAGGGGNEQFFGPGTRLTVL.

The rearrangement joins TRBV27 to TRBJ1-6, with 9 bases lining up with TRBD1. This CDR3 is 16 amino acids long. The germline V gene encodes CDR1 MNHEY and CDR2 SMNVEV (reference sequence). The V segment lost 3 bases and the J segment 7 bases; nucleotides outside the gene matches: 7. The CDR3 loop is CASSFNSGTGNSPLHF. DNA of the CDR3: TGTGCCAGCAGTTTCAACTCCGGGACAGGGAATTCACCCCTCCACTTT.

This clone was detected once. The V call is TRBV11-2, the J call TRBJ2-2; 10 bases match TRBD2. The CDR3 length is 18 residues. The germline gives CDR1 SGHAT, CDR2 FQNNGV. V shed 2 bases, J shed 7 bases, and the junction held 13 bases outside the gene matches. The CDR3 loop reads CASSLLFWLAGANGELFF. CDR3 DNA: TGTGCCAGCAGCTTACTTTTTTGGCTAGCGGGAGCCAACGGGGAGCTGTTTTTT.

The CDR3: CASSQTAPISGNTIYF. The CDR3 nucleotides are TGTGCCAGCAGTCAGACAGCGCCCATCTCTGGAAACACCATATATTTT. This chain connects TRBV27 to TRBJ1-3, with D maybe TRBD1 (5 bases). With 5 bases removed from V and 0 bases from J, the gap between germline ends came to 14 bases. The germline gives CDR1 MNHEY, CDR2 SMNVEV (reference sequence). This CDR3 has 16 residues.

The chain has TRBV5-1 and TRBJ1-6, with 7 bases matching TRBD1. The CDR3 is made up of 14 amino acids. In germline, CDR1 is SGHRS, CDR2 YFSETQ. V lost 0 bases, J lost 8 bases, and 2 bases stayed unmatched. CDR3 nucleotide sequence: TGCGCCAGCAGCTTGGACAGGGGCCATTCACCCCTCCACTTT. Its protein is CASSLDRGHSPLHF.

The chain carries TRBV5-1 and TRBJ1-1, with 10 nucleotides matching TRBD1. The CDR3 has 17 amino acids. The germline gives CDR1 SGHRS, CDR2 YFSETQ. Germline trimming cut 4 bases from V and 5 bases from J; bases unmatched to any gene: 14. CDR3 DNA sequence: TGCGCCAGCAGCGGCGCGACAGGGGGCCCTTCCGTAACTGAAGCTTTCTTT. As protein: CASSGATGGPSVTEAFF.

The chain's CDR3 is CASSSSRSGGAYEQYF. The DNA of the CDR3 is TGTGCCAGCTCATCTTCTCGTTCGGGGGGCGCGTACGAGCAGTACTTC. The chain combines TRBV18 with TRBJ2-7, with a weak D call TRBD2 (7 bases). The ends were cut back, 5 bases at V and 4 bases at J, with 21 bases in the middle. Germline-derived CDR1 and CDR2 are KGHSH and LQKENI. This CDR3 has 16 amino acids.

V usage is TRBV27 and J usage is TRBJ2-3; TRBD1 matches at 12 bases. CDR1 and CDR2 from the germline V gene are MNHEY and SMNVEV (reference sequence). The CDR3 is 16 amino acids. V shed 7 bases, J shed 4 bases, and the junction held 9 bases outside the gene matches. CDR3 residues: CASTLTGDRGPDTQYF. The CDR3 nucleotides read TGTGCCAGCACCCTGACTGGGGACAGGGGGCCAGATACGCAGTATTTT.

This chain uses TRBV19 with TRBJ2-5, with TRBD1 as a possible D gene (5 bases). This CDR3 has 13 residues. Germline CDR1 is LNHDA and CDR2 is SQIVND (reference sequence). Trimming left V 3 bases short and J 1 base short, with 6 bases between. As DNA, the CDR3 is TGTGCCAGTAGTATTGACAGCCAAGAGACCCAGTACTTC. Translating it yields CASSIDSQETQYF.

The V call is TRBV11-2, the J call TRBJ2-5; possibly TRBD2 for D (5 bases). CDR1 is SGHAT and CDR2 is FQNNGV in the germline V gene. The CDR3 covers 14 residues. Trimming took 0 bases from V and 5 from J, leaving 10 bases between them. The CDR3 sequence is CASSLDRRSETQYF. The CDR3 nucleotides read TGTGCCAGCAGCTTAGATCGGAGGAGTGAGACCCAGTACTTC. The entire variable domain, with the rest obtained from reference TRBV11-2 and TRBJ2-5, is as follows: EAGVAQSPRYKIIEKRQSVAFWCNPISGHATLYWYQQILGQGPKLLIQFQNNGVVDDSQLPKDRFSAERLKGVDSTLKIQPAKLEDSAVYLCASSLDRRSETQYFGPGTRLLVL.

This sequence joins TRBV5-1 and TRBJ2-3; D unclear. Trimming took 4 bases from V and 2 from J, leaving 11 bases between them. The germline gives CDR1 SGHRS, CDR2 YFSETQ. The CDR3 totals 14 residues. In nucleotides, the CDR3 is TGCGCCAGCAGCCCGCTGGAGTTCACAGATACGCAGTATTTT. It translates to CASSPLEFTDTQYF.

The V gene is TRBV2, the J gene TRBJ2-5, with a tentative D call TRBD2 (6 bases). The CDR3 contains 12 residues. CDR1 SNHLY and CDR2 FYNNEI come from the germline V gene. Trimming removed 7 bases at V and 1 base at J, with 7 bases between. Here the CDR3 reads CASKGLQETQYF. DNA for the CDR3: TGTGCCAGCAAGGGACTCCAAGAGACCCAGTACTTC.

The CDR3 bases are TGTGCCAGTAGTATAGAAGGGCGGGGGAACACCGGGGAGCTGTTTTTT. It yields the protein CASSIEGRGNTGELFF. This chain links TRBV19 with TRBJ2-2; possibly TRBD2 for D (6 bases). CDR3 length: 16 amino acids. With 0 bases removed from V and 1 base from J, the gap between germline ends came to 9 bases. Germline CDR1 LNHDA, CDR2 SQIVND (reference sequence).

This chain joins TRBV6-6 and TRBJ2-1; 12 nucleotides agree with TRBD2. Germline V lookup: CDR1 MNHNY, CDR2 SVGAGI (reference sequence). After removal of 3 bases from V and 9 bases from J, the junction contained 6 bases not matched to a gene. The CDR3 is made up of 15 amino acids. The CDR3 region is CASSYPSGRGGEQFF. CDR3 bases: TGTGCCAGCAGTTATCCTAGCGGGAGGGGGGGTGAGCAGTTCTTC.

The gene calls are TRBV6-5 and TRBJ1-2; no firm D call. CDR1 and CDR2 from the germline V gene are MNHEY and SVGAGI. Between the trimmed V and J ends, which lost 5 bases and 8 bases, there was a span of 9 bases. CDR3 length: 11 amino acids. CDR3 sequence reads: CASSRGVGYTF. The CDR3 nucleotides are TGTGCCAGCAGTCGCGGGGTCGGCTACACCTTC.

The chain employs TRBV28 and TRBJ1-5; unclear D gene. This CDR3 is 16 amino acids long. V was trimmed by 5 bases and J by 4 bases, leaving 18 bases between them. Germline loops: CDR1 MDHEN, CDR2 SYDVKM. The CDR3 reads CASSQTGYGGNQPQHF. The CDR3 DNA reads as TGTGCCAGCAGTCAGACGGGGTATGGTGGGAATCAGCCCCAGCATTTT.

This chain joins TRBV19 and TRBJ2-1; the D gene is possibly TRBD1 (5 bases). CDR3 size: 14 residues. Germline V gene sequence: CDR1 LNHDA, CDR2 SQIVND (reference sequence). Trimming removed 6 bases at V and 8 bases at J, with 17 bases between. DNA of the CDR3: TGTGCCAGTAGCGCCAGAGACAGTACCCATGAGCAGTTCTTC. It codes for CASSARDSTHEQFF. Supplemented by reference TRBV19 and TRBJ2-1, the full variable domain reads DGGITQSPKYLFRKEGQNVTLSCEQNLNHDAMYWYRQDPGQGLRLIYYSQIVNDFQKGDIAEGYSVSREKKESFPLTVTSAQKNPTAFYLCASSARDSTHEQFFGPGTRLTVL.

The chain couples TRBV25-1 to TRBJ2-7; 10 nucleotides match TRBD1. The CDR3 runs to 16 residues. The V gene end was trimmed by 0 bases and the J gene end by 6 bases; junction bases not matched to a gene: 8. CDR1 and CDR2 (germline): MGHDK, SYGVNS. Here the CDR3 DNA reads TGTGCCAGCAGTGAATACAGAGGGACAGGGGTTGTCGAGCAGTACTTC. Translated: CASSEYRGTGVVEQYF.

The CDR3 sequence is CAALQDSLTGELFF. For the CDR3, the DNA is TGTGCCGCCCTTCAGGACAGCCTCACCGGGGAGCTGTTTTTT. The chain carries TRBV25-1 and TRBJ2-2, with D perhaps TRBD1 (6 bases). The CDR3 is made up of 14 amino acids. The V and J ends lost 11 bases and 4 bases respectively, with 17 bases between them. Germline lookup yields CDR1 MGHDK and CDR2 SYGVNS.

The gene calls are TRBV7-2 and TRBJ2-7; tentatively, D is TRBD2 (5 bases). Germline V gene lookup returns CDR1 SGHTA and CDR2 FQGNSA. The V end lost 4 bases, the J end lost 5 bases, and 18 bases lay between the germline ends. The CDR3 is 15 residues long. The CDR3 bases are TGTGCCAGCAGCTCGAGTAGTACTAGTGTACACGAGCAGTACTTC. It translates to CASSSSSTSVHEQYF.

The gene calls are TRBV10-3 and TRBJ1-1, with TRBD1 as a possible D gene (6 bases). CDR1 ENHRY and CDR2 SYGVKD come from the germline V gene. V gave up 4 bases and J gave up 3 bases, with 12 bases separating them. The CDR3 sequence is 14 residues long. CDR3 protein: CAISARQDYTEAFF. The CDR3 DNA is TGTGCCATCAGTGCCAGACAGGACTACACTGAAGCTTTCTTT.

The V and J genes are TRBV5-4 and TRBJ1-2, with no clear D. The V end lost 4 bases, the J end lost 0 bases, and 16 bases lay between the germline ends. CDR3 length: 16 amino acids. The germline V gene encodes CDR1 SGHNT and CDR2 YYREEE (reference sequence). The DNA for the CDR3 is TGTGCCAGCAGCCCGCCCCAGGCAGCATCTAACTATGGCTACACCTTC. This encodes CASSPPQAASNYGYTF.

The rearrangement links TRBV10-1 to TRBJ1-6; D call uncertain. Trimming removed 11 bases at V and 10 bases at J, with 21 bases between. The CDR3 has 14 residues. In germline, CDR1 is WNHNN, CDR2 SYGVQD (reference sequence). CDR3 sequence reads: CADLPYPGPSPLHF. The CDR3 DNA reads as TGCGCCGACCTCCCTTACCCTGGGCCCTCACCCCTCCACTTT.

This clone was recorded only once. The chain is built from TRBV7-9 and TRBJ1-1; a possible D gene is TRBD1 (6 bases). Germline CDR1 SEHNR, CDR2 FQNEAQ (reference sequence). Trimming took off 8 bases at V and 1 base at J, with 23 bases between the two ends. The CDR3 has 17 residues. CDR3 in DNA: TGTGCCAGCTCCCTCACCCAGGGGCGCGGGCCGAACACTGAAGCTTTCTTT. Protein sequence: CASSLTQGRGPNTEAFF.

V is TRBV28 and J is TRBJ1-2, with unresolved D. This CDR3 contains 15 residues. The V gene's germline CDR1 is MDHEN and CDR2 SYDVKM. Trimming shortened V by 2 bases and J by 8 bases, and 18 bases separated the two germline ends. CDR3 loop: CASSLNIMSSGGYTF. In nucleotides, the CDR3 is TGTGCCAGCAGTTTAAACATTATGAGTTCGGGGGGCTACACCTTC.

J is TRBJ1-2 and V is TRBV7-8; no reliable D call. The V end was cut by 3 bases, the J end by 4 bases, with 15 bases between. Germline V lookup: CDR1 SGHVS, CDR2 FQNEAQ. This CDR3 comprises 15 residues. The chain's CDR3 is CASSLVREGTYGYTF. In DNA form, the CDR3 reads TGTGCCAGCAGCTTGGTCCGTGAGGGAACCTATGGCTACACCTTC.

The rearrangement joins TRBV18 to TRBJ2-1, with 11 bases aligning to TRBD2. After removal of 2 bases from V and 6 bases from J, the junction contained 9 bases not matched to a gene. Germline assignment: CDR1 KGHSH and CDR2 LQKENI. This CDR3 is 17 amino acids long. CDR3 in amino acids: CASSPTPLAGGFNEQFF. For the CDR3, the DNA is TGTGCCAGCTCACCAACACCCCTAGCGGGAGGCTTCAATGAGCAGTTCTTC. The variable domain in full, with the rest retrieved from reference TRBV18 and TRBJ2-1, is NAGVMQNPRHLVRRRGQEARLRCSPMKGHSHVYWYRQLPEEGLKFMVYLQKENIIDESGMPKERFSAEFPKEGPSILRIQQVVRGDSAAYFCASSPTPLAGGFNEQFFGPGTRLTVL.